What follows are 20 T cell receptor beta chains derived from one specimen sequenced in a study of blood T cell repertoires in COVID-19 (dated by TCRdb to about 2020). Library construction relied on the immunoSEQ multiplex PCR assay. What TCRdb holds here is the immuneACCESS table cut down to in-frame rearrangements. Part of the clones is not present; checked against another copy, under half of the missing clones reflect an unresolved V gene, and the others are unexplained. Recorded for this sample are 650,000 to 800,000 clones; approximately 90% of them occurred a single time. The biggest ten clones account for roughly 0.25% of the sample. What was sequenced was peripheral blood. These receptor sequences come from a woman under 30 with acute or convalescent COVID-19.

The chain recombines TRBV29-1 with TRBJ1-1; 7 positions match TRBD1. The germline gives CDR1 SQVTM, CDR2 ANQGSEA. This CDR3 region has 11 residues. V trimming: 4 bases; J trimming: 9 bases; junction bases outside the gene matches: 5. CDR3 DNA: TGCAGCGTTGTAGGGACAGCGCAAGCTTTCTTT. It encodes CSVVGTAQAFF.

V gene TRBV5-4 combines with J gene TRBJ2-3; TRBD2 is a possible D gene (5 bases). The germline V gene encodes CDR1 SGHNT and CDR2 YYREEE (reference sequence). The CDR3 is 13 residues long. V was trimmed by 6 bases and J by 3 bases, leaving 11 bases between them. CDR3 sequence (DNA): TGTGCCAGCATCCGTGGCGGGACAGATACGCAGTATTTT. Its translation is CASIRGGTDTQYF. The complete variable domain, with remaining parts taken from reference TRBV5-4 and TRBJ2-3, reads ETGVTQSPTHLIKTRGQQVTLRCSSQSGHNTVSWYQQALGQGPQFIFQYYREEENGRGNFPPRFSGLQFPNYSSELNVNALELDDSALYLCASIRGGTDTQYFGPGTRLTVL.

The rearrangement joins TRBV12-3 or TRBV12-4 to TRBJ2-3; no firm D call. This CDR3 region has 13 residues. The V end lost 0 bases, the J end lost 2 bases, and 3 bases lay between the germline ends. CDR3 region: CASSLALTDTQYF. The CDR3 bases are TGTGCCAGCAGTTTAGCTCTCACAGATACGCAGTATTTT.

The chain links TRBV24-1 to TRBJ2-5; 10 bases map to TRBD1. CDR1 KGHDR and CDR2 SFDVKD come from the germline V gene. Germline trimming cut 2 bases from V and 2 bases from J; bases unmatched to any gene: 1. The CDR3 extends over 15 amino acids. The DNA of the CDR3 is TGTGCCACCAGTGATTGGGACAGGGGACAAGAGACCCAGTACTTC. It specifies CATSDWDRGQETQYF.

The chain's CDR3 is CASTLGGRDGYTF. Here the CDR3 DNA reads TGTGCCAGCACCTTGGGGGGGCGCGATGGCTACACCTTC. The genes are TRBV28 and TRBJ1-2; a weak D match, TRBD1 (6 bases). V was trimmed by 7 bases and J by 6 bases, leaving 15 bases between them. Germline V gives CDR1 MDHEN, CDR2 SYDVKM. The CDR3 is made up of 13 amino acids.

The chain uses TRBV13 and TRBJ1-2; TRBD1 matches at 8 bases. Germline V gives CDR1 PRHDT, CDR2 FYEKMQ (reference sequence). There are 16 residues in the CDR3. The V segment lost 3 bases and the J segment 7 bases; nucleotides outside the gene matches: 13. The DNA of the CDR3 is TGTGCCAGCAGCTTTTCGCCCGAGTGGGGGACAGGTGGCTACACCTTC. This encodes CASSFSPEWGTGGYTF. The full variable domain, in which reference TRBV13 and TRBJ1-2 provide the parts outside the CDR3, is AAGVIQSPRHLIKEKRETATLKCYPIPRHDTVYWYQQGPGQDPQFLISFYEKMQSDKGSIPDRFSAQQFSDYHSELNMSSLELGDSALYFCASSFSPEWGTGGYTFGSGTRLTVV.

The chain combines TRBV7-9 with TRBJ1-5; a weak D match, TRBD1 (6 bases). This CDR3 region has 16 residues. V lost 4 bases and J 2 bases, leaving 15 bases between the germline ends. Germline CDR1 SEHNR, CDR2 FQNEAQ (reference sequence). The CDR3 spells CASSYYRVSGNQPQHF. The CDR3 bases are TGTGCCAGCAGCTACTACAGGGTATCGGGCAATCAGCCCCAGCATTTT.

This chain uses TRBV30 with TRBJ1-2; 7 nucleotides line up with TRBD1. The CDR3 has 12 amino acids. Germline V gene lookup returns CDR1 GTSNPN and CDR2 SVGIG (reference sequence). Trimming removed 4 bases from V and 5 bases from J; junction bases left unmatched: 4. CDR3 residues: CAWTGTDYGYTF. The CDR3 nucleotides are TGTGCCTGGACAGGGACAGATTATGGCTACACCTTC. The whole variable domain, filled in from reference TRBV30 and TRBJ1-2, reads SQTIHQWPATLVQPVGSPLSLECTVEGTSNPNLYWYRQAAGRGLQLLFYSVGIGQISSEVPQNLSASRPQDRQFILSSKKLLLSDSGFYLCAWTGTDYGYTFGSGTRLTVV.

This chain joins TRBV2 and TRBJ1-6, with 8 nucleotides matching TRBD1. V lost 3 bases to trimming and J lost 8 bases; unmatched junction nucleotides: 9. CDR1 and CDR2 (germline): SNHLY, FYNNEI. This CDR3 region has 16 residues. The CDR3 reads CASSDGQGSFHSPLHF. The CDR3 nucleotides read TGTGCCAGCAGTGATGGACAGGGCAGCTTCCATTCACCCCTCCACTTT.

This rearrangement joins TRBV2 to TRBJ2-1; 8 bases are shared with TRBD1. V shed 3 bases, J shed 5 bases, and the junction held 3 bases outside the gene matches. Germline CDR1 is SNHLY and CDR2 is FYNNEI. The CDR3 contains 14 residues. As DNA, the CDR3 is TGTGCCAGCAGTGAGGGACAGGTTAACAATGAGCAGTTCTTC. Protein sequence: CASSEGQVNNEQFF.

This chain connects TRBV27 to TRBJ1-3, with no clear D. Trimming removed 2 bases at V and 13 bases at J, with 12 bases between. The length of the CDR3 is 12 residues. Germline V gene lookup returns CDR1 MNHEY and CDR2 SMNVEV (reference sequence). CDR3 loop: CASSLRGSVIYF. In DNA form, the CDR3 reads TGTGCCAGCAGTTTACGGGGAAGTGTGATATATTTT.

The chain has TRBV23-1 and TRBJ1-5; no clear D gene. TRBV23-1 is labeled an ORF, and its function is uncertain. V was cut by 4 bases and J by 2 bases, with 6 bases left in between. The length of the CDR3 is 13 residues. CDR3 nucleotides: TGCGCCAGCAGTCGGGAGTGCAATCAGCCCCAGCATTTT. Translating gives CASSRECNQPQHF.

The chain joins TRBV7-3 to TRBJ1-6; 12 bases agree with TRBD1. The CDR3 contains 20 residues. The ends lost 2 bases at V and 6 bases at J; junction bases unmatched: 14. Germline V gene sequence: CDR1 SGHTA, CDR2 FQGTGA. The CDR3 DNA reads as TGTGCCAGCAGCTTAGAGGATCCGGGACAGGGGGCTTTCTGTAATTCACCCCTCCACTTT. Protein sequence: CASSLEDPGQGAFCNSPLHF.

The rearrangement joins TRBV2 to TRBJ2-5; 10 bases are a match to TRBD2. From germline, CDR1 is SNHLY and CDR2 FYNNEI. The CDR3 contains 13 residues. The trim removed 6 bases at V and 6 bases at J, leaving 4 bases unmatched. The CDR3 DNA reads TGTGCCAGCAGGAGCGGGGGGGCGCAGACCCAGTACTTC. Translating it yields CASRSGGAQTQYF.

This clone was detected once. This CDR3 is CASSILRGAPGGNEQFF. The CDR3 DNA sequence: TGTGCCAGTAGTATACTGCGGGGGGCCCCTGGGGGTAATGAGCAGTTCTTC. The genes are TRBV19 and TRBJ2-1, with TRBD2 matching over 8 bases. CDR3 length equals 17 residues. The junction had 13 bases not matched to a gene; V was cut back by 2 bases and J by 7 bases. Germline V gene data show CDR1 as LNHDA and CDR2 as SQIVND (reference sequence).

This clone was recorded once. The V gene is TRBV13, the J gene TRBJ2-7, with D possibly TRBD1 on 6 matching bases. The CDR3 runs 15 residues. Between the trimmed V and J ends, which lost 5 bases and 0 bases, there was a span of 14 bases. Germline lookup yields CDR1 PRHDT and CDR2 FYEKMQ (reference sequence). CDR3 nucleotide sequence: TGTGCCAGCAGCCCGACGACAGGCAGCTCCTACGAGCAGTACTTC. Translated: CASSPTTGSSYEQYF.

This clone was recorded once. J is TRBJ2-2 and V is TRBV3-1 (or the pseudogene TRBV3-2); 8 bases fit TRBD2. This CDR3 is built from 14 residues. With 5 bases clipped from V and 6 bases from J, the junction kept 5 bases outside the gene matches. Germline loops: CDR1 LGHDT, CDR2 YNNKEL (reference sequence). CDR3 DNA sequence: TGTGCCAGCAGCGACCGGGGGGGCCCCGGGGAGCTGTTTTTT. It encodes CASSDRGGPGELFF.

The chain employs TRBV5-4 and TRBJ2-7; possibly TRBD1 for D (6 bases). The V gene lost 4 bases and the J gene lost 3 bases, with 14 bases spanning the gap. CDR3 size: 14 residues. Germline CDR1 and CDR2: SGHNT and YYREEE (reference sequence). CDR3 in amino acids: CASSTTGSGYEQYF. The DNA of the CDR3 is TGTGCCAGCAGCACAACAGGGTCTGGCTACGAGCAGTACTTC.

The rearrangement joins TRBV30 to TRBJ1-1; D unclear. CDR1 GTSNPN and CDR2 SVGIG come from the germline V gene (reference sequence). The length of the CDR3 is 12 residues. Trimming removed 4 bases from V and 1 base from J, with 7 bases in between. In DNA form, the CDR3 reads TGTGCCTGGAACGGGGAGAACACTGAAGCTTTCTTT. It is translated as CAWNGENTEAFF.

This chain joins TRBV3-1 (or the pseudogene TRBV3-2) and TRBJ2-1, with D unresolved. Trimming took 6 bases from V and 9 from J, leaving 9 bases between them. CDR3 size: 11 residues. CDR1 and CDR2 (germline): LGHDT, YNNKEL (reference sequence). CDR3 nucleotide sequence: TGTGCCAGCAGTCTGATCAGTGAGCAGTTCTTC. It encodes CASSLISEQFF.